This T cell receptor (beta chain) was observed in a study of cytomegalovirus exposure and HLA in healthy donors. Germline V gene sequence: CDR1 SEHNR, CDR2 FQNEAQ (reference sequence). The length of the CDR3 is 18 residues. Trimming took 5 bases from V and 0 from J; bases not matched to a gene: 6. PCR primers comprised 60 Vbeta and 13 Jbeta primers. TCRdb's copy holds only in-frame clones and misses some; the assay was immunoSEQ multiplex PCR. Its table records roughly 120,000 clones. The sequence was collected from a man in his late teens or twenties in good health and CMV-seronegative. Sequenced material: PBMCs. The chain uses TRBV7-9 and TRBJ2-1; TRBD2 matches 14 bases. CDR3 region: CASSPRTSGRPSYNEQFF. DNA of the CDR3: TGTGCCAGCAGCCCGCGGACTAGCGGGAGGCCCTCCTACAATGAGCAGTTCTTC. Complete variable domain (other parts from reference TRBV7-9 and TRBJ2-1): DTGVSQNPRHKITKRGQNVTFRCDPISEHNRLYWYRQTLGQGPEFLTYFQNEAQLEKSRLLSDRFSAERPKGSFSTLEIQRTEQGDSAMYLCASSPRTSGRPSYNEQFFGPGTRLTVL.